This TCR beta chain originates from a study of response to subunit inactivated influenza vaccine. V lost 5 bases and J 9 bases, leaving 16 bases between the germline ends. Per the germline V gene, CDR1 is DFQATT and CDR2 is SNEGSKA (reference sequence). CDR3 length equals 12 residues. This clonotype was seen many times. TCRdb redid the calling of the RT-PCR reads with MiXCR, one entry per CDR3 protein. In the table there are a few hundred thousand distinct CDR3 sequences, around 15% of which are singletons. The specimen comprised PBMCs from blood, sampled about 11 days after vaccination. This receptor was identified in a man between 45 and 60 years old who received an inactivated influenza vaccine. V and J are TRBV20-1 and TRBJ1-1; D is ambiguous. The CDR3 region is CSAAHRDQKAFF. CDR3 DNA: TGCAGTGCTGCCCACCGGGATCAAAAAGCTTTCTTT.